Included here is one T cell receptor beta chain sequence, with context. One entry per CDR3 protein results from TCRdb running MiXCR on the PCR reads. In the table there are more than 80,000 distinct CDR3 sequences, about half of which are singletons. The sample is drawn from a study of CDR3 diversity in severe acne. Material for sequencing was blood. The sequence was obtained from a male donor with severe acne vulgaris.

CDR3 region: CASSSGQESTEAFF. CDR3 DNA sequence: TGTGCCAGCAGCAGTGGACAGGAAAGCACTGAAGCTTTCTTT. The chain recombines TRBV11-2 with TRBJ1-1; TRBD1 matches 7 bases. Germline V lookup: CDR1 SGHAT, CDR2 FQNNGV. Trimming removed 5 bases from V and 4 bases from J; junction bases left unmatched: 7. This CDR3 comprises 14 residues.